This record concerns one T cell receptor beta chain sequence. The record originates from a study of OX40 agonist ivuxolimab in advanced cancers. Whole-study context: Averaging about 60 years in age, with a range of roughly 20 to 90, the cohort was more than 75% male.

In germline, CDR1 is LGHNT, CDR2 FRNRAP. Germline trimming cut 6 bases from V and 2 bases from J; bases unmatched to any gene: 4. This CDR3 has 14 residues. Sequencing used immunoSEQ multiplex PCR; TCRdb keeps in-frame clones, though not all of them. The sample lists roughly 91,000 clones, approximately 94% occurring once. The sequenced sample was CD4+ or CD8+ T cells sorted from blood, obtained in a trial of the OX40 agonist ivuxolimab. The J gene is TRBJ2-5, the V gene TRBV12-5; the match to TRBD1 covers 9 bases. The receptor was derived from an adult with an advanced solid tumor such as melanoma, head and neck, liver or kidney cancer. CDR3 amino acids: CASGGGTGQETQYF. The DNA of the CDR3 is TGTGCTAGTGGCGGCGGGACAGGGCAAGAGACCCAGTACTTC.